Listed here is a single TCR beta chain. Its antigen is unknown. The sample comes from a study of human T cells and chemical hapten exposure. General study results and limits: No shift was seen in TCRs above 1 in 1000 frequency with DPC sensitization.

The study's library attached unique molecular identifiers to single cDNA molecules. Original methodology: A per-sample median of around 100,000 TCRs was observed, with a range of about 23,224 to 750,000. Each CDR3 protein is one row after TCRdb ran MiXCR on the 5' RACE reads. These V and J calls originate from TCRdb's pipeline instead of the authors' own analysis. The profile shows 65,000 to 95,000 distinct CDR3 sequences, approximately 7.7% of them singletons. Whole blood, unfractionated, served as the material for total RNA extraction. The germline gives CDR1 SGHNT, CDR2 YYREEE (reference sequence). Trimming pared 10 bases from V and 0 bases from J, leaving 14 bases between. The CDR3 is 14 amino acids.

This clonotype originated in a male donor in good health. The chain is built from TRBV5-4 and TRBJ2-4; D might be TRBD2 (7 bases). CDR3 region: CAYWGGEAKNIQYF. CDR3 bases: TGTGCCTATTGGGGGGGCGAAGCCAAAAACATTCAGTACTTC.